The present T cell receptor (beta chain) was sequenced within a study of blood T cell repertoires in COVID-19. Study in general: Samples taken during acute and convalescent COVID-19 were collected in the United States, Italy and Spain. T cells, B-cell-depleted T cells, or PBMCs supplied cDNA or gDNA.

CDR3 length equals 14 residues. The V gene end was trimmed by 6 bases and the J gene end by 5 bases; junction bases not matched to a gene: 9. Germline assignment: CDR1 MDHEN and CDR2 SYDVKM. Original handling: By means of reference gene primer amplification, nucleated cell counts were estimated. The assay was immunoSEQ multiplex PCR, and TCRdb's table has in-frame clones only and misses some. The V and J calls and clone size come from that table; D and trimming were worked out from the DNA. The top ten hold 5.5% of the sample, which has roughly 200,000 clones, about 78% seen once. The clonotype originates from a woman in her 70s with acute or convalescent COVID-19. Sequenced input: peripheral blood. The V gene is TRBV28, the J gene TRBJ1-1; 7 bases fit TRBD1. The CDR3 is CASRRDRVGTEAFF. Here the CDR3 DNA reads TGTGCCAGCAGACGAGACAGGGTCGGAACTGAAGCTTTCTTT.